The TCR beta chain described here comes from a study of blood T cell repertoires in COVID-19. The wider study: For recovered donors of Cohort 3, there were two negative PCRs, clearance, or symptom resolution. The study drew acute and convalescent COVID-19 samples from the United States, Italy and Spain.

Original processing notes: Reference gene primer amplification gave estimated nucleated cell counts. Sequenced by immunoSEQ multiplex PCR; TCRdb stores in-frame clones only, minus some. V and J calls and clone size are those listed in that table; D and trimming were worked out from the DNA. The sample holds over 150,000 clones; roughly 85% are singletons and the top ten take under 20%. V lost 1 base to trimming and J lost 3 bases, with 6 bases between them. The germline gives CDR1 LNHDA, CDR2 SQIVND (reference sequence). This CDR3 is built from 14 residues. The receptor comes from a woman aged 65 to 85 in a cohort exposed to, infected with or recovered from COVID-19 (not recorded which). Sequenced material: PBMCs or T cells enriched from blood (not recorded which). V and J are TRBV19 and TRBJ2-2; no clear D gene. CDR3 nucleotide sequence: TGTGCCAGTAGTATAGGAGCTTACACCGGGGAGCTGTTTTTT. Translation: CASSIGAYTGELFF.